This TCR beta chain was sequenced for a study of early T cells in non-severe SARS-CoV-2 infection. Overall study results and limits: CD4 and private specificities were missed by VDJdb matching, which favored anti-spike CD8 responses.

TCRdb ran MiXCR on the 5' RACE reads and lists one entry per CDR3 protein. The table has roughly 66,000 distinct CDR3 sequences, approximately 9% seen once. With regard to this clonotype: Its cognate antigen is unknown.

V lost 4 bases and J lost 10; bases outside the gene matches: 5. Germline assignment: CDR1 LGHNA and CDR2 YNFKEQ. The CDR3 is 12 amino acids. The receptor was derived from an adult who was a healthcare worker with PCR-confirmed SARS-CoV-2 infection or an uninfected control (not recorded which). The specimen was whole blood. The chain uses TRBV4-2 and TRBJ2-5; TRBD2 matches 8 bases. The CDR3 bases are TGTGCCAGCAGCCTTATAGCGGGGAGCCAGTACTTC. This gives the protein CASSLIAGSQYF.